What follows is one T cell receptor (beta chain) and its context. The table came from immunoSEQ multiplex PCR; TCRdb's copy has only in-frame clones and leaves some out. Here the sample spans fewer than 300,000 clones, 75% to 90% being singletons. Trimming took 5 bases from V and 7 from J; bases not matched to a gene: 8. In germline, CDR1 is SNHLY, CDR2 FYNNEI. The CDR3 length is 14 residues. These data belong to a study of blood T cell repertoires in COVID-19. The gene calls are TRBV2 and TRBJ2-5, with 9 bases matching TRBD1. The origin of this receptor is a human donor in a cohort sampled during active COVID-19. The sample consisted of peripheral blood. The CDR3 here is CASSTTGGGGTQYF. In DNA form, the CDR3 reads TGTGCCAGCAGTACGACAGGGGGAGGGGGGACCCAGTACTTC. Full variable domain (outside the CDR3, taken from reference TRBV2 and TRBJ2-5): EPEVTQTPSHQVTQMGQEVILRCVPISNHLYFYWYRQILGQKVEFLVSFYNNEISEKSEIFDDQFSVERPDGSNFTLKIRSTKLEDSAMYFCASSTTGGGGTQYFGPGTRLLVL.